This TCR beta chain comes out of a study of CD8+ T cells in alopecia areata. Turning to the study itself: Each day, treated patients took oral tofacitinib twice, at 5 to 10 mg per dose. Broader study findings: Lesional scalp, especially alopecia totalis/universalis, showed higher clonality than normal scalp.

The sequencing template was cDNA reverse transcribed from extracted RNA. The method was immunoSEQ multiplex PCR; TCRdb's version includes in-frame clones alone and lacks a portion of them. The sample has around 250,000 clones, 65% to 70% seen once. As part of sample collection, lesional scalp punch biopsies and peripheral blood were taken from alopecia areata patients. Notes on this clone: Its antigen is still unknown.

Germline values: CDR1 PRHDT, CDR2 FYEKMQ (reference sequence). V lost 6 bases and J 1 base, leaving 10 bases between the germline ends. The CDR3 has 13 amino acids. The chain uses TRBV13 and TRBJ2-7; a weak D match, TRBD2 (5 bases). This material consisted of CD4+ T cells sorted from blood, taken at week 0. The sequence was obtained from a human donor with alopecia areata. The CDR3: CASSRRESYEQYF. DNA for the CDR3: TGTGCCAGCAGTAGAAGGGAGTCCTACGAGCAGTACTTC.